These T cell receptor beta chains were read from a single sample in a study of OX40 agonist ivuxolimab in advanced cancers. Produced via immunoSEQ multiplex PCR; TCRdb's table is partial and in-frame only. This sample has 45,000 to 55,000 clones; about 88% occur once, and the top ten carry over 1.5%. The starting material was CD4+ or CD8+ T cells sorted from blood, obtained in a trial of the OX40 agonist ivuxolimab. The receptors here all came from an adult with an advanced solid tumor such as melanoma, head and neck, liver or kidney cancer. The CDR3 runs from the conserved cysteine through the conserved F or W. The D gene is left open where the match is weak. Part of the rows lack a size; the others show once, few, many or a class for expanded clones.

V: TRBV4-1; length: 15; size: few; D: NA; J: TRBJ1-5; DNA: TGCGCCAGCAGCCAAGATCACGCACAGAATCAGCCCCAGCATTTT; CDR3: CASSQDHAQNQPQHF
V: TRBV6-5; length: 13; size: once; D: NA; J: TRBJ2-5; DNA: TGTGCCAGCAGAACACCGGGGCGGGAGACCCAGTACTTC; CDR3: CASRTPGRETQYF
V: TRBV28; length: 13; size: NA; D: NA; J: TRBJ2-2; DNA: TGTGCCAGCAGGGTCTTGGTGACCGGGGAGCTGTTTTTT; CDR3: CASRVLVTGELFF
V: TRBV29-1; length: 12; size: NA; D: NA; J: TRBJ1-2; DNA: TGCAGCGTTGCATACGGGAACTATGGCTACACCTTC; CDR3: CSVAYGNYGYTF
V: TRBV19; length: 12; size: once; D: NA; J: TRBJ2-7; DNA: TGTGCCAGTAGGCTTCTCAGGCGGCGGCAGTACTTC; CDR3: CASRLLRRRQYF
V: TRBV28; length: 14; size: NA; D: NA; J: TRBJ1-2; DNA: TGTGCCAGCAGTTTCACTGGGCAGACCCCCGGCTACACCTTC; CDR3: CASSFTGQTPGYTF
V: TRBV28; length: 15; size: NA; D: TRBD2; J: TRBJ2-1; DNA: TGTGCCAGCAGTTTAGGCGGGAGGGGAGAGATTGAGCAGTTCTTC; CDR3: CASSLGGRGEIEQFF
V: TRBV5-1; length: 15; size: NA; D: NA; J: TRBJ2-1; DNA: TGCGCCAGCAGCTTGCGACAGCCTGTCTACAATGAGCAGTTCTTC; CDR3: CASSLRQPVYNEQFF
V: TRBV29-1; length: 12; size: NA; D: NA; J: TRBJ2-7; DNA: TGCAGCTTCTCCCCGGGCAGACGCGAGCAGTACTTC; CDR3: CSFSPGRREQYF
V: TRBV19; length: 13; size: NA; D: NA; J: TRBJ1-2; DNA: TGTGCCAGTAGTATAGGCAGTTTATATGGCTACACCTTC; CDR3: CASSIGSLYGYTF
V: TRBV30; length: 12; size: once; D: TRBD1; J: TRBJ2-7; DNA: TGTGCCTGGAGTCGGACAGGGGTCGAGCAGTACTTC; CDR3: CAWSRTGVEQYF
V: TRBV27; length: 15; size: NA; D: NA; J: TRBJ1-1; DNA: TGTGCCAGCAGTTTAGGCCCAAGGGTGAACACTGAAGCTTTCTTT; CDR3: CASSLGPRVNTEAFF
V: TRBV5-1; length: 13; size: few; D: NA; J: TRBJ2-1; DNA: TGCGCCAGCAGCAAGGGGGGGTACAATGAGCAGTTCTTC; CDR3: CASSKGGYNEQFF
V: TRBV27; length: 15; size: NA; D: TRBD2; J: TRBJ2-5; DNA: TGTGCCAGCAGTTCCCCTAGCGGGGCTAAAGAGACCCAGTACTTC; CDR3: CASSSPSGAKETQYF
V: TRBV10-3; length: 15; size: once; D: NA; J: TRBJ2-3; DNA: TGTGCCATCAGCATAGGACGCCCGAGGGAAGATACGCAGTATTTT; CDR3: CAISIGRPREDTQYF
V: TRBV10-3; length: 14; size: once; D: NA; J: TRBJ2-2; DNA: TGTGCCATCAGCTTGGGACAAAACACCGGGGAGCTGTTTTTT; CDR3: CAISLGQNTGELFF
V: TRBV7-2; length: 17; size: NA; D: TRBD2; J: TRBJ2-5; DNA: TGTGCCAGCAGCCAAGGACTAGCGGGAGGGCTAGGGGAGACCCAGTACTTC; CDR3: CASSQGLAGGLGETQYF
V: TRBV9; length: 13; size: NA; D: NA; J: TRBJ1-6; DNA: TGTGCCAGCAGCGGCGGGCCCGATTCACCCCTCCACTTT; CDR3: CASSGGPDSPLHF
V: TRBV7-7; length: 15; size: NA; D: TRBD1; J: TRBJ2-1; DNA: TGTGCTAGCAGCCCGGGGACAGGGCACTACAATGAGCAGTTCTTC; CDR3: CASSPGTGHYNEQFF
V: TRBV11-2; length: 13; size: few; D: NA; J: TRBJ2-4; DNA: TGTGCCAGCAGCTTAGGGACAGAAAACATTCAGTACTTC; CDR3: CASSLGTENIQYF
V: TRBV14; length: 12; size: NA; D: NA; J: TRBJ2-7; DNA: TGTGCCAGCAGCCCAACCCACTACGAGCAGTACTTC; CDR3: CASSPTHYEQYF
V: TRBV5-1; length: 15; size: NA; D: NA; J: TRBJ1-4; DNA: TGCGCCAGCAGCTTCTGGGGAGGTCGTAATGAAAAACTGTTTTTT; CDR3: CASSFWGGRNEKLFF
V: TRBV5-1; length: 19; size: NA; D: TRBD1; J: TRBJ1-2; DNA: TGCGCCAGCAGCTTGGGCCTTCGGACAGGCGCAAGTCATATGGATGGCTACACCTTC; CDR3: CASSLGLRTGASHMDGYTF
V: TRBV6-1; length: 11; size: NA; D: NA; J: TRBJ1-4; DNA: TGTGCCAGCAGTTTAAATGAAAAACTGTTTTTT; CDR3: CASSLNEKLFF
V: TRBV2; length: 12; size: NA; D: NA; J: TRBJ1-2; DNA: TGTGCCAGCATGATCGACCTCTATGGCTACACCTTC; CDR3: CASMIDLYGYTF
V: TRBV28; length: 14; size: NA; D: NA; J: TRBJ2-5; DNA: TGTGCCAGCAGTTCATTTACAGGGCTAGAGACCCAGTACTTC; CDR3: CASSSFTGLETQYF
V: TRBV7-2; length: 13; size: NA; D: NA; J: TRBJ2-5; DNA: TGTGCCAGCAGCCAAAGATTAGGTAGTACCCAGTACTTC; CDR3: CASSQRLGSTQYF
V: TRBV6-6; length: 12; size: NA; D: NA; J: TRBJ2-1; DNA: TGTGCCAGCAGTACCCCCCGGGACGAGCAGTTCTTC; CDR3: CASSTPRDEQFF